The subject of this entry is one TCR beta chain. This CDR3 is 13 amino acids long. Germline V gene sequence: CDR1 SEHNR, CDR2 FQNEAQ (reference sequence). The junction had 8 bases not matched to a gene; V was cut back by 10 bases and J by 6 bases. In the study's own analysis: Using reference gene primer amplification, nucleated cell counts were estimated. Produced via immunoSEQ multiplex PCR; TCRdb's table is partial and in-frame only. V and J calls and clone size are those listed in that table; D and trimming were worked out from the DNA. The profile shows 45,000 to 55,000 clones, more than 75% of them singletons. This specimen comes from a study of blood T cell repertoires in COVID-19.

This sequence originates from a human donor in a cohort sampled during active COVID-19. The sequenced sample consisted of peripheral blood. V is TRBV7-9 and J is TRBJ2-3; 9 bases map to TRBD2. CDR3 DNA: TGTGCCATCCTCGGCGGGAGGGCCGATACGCAGTATTTT. Its protein product is CAILGGRADTQYF.